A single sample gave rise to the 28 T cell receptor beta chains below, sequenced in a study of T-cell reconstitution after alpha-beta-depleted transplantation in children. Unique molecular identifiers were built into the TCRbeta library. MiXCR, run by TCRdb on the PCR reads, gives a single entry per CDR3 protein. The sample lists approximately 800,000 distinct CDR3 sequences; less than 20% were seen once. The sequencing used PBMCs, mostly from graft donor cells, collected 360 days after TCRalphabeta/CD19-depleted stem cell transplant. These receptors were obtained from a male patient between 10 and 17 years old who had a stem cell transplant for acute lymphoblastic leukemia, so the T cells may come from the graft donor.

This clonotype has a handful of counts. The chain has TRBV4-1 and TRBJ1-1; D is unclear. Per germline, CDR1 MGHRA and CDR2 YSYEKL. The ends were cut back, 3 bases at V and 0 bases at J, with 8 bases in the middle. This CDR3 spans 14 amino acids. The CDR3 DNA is TGCGCCAGCAGCCACAGATCGCTGAACACTGAAGCTTTCTTT. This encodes CASSHRSLNTEAFF.

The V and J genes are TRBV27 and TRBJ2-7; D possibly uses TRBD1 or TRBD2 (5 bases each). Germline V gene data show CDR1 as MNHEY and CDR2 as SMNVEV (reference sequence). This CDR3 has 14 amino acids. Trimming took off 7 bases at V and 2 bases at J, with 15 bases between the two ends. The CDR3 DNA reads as TGTGCCAGCAAGTTTGGGGGAAGGACCTACGAGCAGTACTTC. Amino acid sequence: CASKFGGRTYEQYF.

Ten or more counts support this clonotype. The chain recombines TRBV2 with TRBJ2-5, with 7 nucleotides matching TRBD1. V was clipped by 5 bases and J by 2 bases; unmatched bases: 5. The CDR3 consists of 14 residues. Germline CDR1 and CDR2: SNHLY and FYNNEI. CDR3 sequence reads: CASSRTGRQETQYF. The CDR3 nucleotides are TGTGCCAGCAGTCGGACAGGCAGACAAGAGACCCAGTACTTC.

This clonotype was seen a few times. The CDR3 region is CASSLDVAARQETQYF. The CDR3 DNA is TGCGCCAGCAGCTTGGATGTAGCGGCCAGACAAGAGACCCAGTACTTC. The chain combines TRBV5-1 with TRBJ2-5, with D perhaps TRBD2 (6 bases). The V gene's germline CDR1 is SGHRS and CDR2 YFSETQ. Trimming cost V 0 bases and J 2 bases, with 14 bases left between them. The CDR3 spans 16 residues.

In nucleotides, the CDR3 is TGCAGCGTCACCGTGGGGGGGGCAGGGGATACGCAGTATTTT. This gives the protein CSVTVGGAGDTQYF. The rearrangement links TRBV29-1 to TRBJ2-3; D possibly corresponds to TRBD2 (7 bases). V lost 6 bases, J lost 6 bases, and 19 bases lay in between. Germline V gene lookup returns CDR1 SQVTM and CDR2 ANQGSEA. The CDR3 consists of 14 residues.

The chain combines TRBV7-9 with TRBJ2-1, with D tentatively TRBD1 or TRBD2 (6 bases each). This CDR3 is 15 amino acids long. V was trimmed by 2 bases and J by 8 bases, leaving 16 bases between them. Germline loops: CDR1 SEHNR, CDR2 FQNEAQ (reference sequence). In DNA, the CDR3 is TGTGCCAGCAGCTTATTTCTAGGGGGAGGAGATGAGCAGTTCTTC. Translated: CASSLFLGGGDEQFF.

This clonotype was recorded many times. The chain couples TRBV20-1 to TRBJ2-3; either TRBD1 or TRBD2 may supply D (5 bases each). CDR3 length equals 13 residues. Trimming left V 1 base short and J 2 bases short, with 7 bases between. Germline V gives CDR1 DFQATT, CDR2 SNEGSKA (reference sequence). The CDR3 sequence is CSARGGATDTQYF. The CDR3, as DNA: TGCAGTGCTAGAGGAGGGGCCACAGATACGCAGTATTTT.

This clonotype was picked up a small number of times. In DNA form, the CDR3 reads TGCGCCAGCAGCCCCACCGAAACGAACACCGGGGAGCTGTTTTTT. This encodes CASSPTETNTGELFF. The chain uses TRBV5-1 and TRBJ2-2; D is unclear. V lost 4 bases and J lost 0, with 10 bases in between. Germline lookup yields CDR1 SGHRS and CDR2 YFSETQ. The CDR3 totals 15 residues. Based on the CDR3 plus reference TRBV5-1 and TRBJ2-2, the full variable domain is KAGVTQTPRYLIKTRGQQVTLSCSPISGHRSVSWYQQTPGQGLQFLFEYFSETQRNKGNFPGRFSGRQFSNSRSEMNVSTLELGDSALYLCASSPTETNTGELFFGEGSRLTVL.

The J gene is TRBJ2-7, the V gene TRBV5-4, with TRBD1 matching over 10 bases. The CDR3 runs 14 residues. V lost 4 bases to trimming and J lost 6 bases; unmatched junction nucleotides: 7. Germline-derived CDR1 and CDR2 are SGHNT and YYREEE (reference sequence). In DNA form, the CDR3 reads TGTGCCAGCAGCGTCCGACAGGGGGCTCGCGAGCAGTACTTC. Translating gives CASSVRQGAREQYF.

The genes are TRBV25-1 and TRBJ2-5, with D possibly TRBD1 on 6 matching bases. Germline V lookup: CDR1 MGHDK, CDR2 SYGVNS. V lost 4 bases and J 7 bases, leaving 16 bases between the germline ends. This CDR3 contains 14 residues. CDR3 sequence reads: CASSGPTGGGTQYF. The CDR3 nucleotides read TGTGCCAGCAGTGGTCCGACAGGAGGAGGGACCCAGTACTTC. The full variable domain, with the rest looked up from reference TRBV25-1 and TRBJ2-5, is EADIYQTPRYLVIGTGKKITLECSQTMGHDKMYWYQQDPGMELHLIHYSYGVNSTEKGDLSSESTVSRIRTEHFPLTLESARPSHTSQYLCASSGPTGGGTQYFGPGTRLLVL.

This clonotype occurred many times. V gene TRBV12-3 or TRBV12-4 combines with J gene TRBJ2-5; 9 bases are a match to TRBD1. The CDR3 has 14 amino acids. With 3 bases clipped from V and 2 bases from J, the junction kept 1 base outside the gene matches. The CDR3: CASSLGQGQETQYF. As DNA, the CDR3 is TGTGCCAGCAGTTTGGGACAGGGACAAGAGACCCAGTACTTC.

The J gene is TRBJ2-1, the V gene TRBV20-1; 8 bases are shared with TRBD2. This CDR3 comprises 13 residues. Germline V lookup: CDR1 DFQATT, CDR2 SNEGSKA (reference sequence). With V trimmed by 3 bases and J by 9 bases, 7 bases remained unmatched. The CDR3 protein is CSASRREGAEQFF. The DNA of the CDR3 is TGCAGTGCTAGTCGTCGGGAGGGTGCTGAGCAGTTCTTC.

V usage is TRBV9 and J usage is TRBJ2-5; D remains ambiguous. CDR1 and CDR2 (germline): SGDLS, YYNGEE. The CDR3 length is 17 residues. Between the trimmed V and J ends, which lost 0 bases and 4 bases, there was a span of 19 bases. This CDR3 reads CASSVDLGLRGGETQYF. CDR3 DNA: TGTGCCAGCAGCGTAGATTTAGGGCTGCGTGGTGGAGAGACCCAGTACTTC.

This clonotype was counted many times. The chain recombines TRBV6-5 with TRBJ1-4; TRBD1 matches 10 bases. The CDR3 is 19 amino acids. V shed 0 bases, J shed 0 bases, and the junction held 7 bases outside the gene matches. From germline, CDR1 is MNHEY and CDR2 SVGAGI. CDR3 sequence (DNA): TGTGCCAGCAGTTACTCTGGGACAGGGGAATTCGCAACTAATGAAAAACTGTTTTTT. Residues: CASSYSGTGEFATNEKLFF.

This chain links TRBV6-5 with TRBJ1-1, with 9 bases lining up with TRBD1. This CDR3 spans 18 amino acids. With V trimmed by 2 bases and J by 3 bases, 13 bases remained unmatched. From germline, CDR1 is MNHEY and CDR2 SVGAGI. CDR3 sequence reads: CASSYGNLGQGFHTEAFF. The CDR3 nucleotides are TGTGCCAGCAGTTACGGAAATTTGGGACAGGGCTTTCACACTGAAGCTTTCTTT.

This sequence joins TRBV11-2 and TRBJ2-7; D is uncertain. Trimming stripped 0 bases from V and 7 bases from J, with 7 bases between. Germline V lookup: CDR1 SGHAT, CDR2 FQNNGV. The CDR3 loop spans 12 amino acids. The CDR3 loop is CASSLDPSEQYF. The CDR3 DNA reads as TGTGCCAGCAGCTTAGATCCTTCGGAGCAGTACTTC.

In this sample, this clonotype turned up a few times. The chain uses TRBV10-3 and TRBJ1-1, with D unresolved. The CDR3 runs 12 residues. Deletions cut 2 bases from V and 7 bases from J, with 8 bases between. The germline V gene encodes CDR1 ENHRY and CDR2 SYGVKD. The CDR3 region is CAISEGGIEAFF. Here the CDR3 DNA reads TGTGCCATCAGTGAGGGAGGGATTGAAGCTTTCTTT.

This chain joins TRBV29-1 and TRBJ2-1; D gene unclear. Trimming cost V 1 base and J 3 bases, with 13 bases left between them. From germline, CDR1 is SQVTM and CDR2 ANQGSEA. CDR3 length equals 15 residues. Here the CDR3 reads CSVEGVLTFYNEQFF. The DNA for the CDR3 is TGCAGCGTTGAAGGGGTGCTTACTTTCTACAATGAGCAGTTCTTC.

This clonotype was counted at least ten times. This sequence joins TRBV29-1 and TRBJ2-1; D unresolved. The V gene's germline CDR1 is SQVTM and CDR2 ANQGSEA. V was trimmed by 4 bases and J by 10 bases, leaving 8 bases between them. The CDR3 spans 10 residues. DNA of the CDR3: TGCAGCGTTGGTATCAGGGAGCAGTTCTTC. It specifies CSVGIREQFF.

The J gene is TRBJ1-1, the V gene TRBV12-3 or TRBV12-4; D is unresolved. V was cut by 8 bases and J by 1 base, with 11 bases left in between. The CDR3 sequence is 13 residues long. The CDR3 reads CASLDWGNTEAFF. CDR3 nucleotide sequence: TGTGCCAGCCTTGATTGGGGGAACACTGAAGCTTTCTTT.

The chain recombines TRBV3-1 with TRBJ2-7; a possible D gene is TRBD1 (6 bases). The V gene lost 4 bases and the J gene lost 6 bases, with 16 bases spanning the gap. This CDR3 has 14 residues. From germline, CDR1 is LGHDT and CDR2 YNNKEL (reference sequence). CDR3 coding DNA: TGTGCCAGCAGCCGAGTACAGGGATTGGGCGAGCAGTACTTC. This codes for CASSRVQGLGEQYF.

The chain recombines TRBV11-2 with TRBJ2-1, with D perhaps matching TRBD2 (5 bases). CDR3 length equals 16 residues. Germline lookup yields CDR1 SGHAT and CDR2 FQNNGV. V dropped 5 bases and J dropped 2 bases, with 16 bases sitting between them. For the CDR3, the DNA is TGTGCCAGCAGCCCTCTACGGCGGGCGCCCTACAATGAGCAGTTCTTC. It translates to CASSPLRRAPYNEQFF.

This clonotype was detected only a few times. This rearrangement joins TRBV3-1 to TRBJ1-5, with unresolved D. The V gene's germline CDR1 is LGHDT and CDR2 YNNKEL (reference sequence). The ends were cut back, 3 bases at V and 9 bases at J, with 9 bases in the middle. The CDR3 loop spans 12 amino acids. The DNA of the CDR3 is TGTGCCAGCAGCCACCAAGGAAGGCCCCAGCATTTT. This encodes CASSHQGRPQHF. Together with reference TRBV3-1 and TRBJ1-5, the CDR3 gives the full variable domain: DTAVSQTPKYLVTQMGNDKSIKCEQNLGHDTMYWYKQDSKKFLKIMFSYNNKELIINETVPNRFSPKSPDKAHLNLHINSLELGDSAVYFCASSHQGRPQHFGDGTRLSIL.

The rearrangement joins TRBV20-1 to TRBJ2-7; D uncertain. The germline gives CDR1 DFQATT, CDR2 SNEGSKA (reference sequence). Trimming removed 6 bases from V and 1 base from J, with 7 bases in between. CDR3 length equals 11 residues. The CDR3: CSARESYEQYF. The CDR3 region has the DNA TGCAGTGCCCGTGAATCCTACGAGCAGTACTTC.

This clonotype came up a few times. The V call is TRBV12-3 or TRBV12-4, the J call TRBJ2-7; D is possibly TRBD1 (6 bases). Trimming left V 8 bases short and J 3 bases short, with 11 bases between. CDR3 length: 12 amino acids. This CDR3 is CASQGQLYEQYF. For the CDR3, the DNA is TGTGCCAGCCAGGGGCAGCTCTACGAGCAGTACTTC.

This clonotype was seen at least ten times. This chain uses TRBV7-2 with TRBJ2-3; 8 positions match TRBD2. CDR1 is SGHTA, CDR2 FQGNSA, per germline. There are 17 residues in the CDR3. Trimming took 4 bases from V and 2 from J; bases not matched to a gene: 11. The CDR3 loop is CASSSPIRGGDTDTQYF. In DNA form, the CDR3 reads TGTGCCAGCAGCTCACCGATTCGGGGGGGGGACACAGATACGCAGTATTTT.

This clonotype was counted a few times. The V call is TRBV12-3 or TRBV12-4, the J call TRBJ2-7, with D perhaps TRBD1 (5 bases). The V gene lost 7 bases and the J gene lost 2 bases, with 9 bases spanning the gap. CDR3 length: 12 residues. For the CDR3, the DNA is TGTGCCAGCAAAGGGGATCCCTACGAGCAGTACTTC. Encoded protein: CASKGDPYEQYF.

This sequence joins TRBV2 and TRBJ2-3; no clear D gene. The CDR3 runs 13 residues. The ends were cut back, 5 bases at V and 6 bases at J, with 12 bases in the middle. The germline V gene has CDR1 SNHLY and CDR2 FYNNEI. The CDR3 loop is CASSPGPRDTQYF. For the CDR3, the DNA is TGTGCCAGCAGTCCCGGTCCTCGGGATACGCAGTATTTT.